These 15 T cell receptor beta chains were all obtained from the same sample, sequenced in a study of T cell responses to AZD1222 COVID-19 vaccine. Libraries were prepared by immunoSEQ multiplex PCR; TCRdb keeps only in-frame clonotypes and omits some of them. The table includes 95,000 to 150,000 clones, 85% to 90% detected once. This sample comprised peripheral blood, obtained on day 0 of AZD1222 vaccination. These receptors were taken from an adult in good health.

The chain employs TRBV9 and TRBJ1-3; perhaps TRBD1 as D (6 bases). Germline loops: CDR1 SGDLS, CDR2 YYNGEE. V lost 2 bases and J lost 8, with 14 bases in between. The CDR3 loop spans 14 amino acids. DNA of the CDR3: TGTGCCAGCAGCGTCGACAGGCCGGAGGACACCATATATTTT. Translation gives CASSVDRPEDTIYF.

This rearrangement joins TRBV7-8 to TRBJ1-1; D is ambiguous. The germline V and J ends were trimmed by 1 base and 5 bases, with 11 bases remaining between them. Germline CDR1 SGHVS, CDR2 FQNEAQ. This CDR3 region has 14 residues. Here the CDR3 DNA reads TGTGCCAGCAGCTTAGGACGGCAAGGGACTGAAGCTTTCTTT. Protein product: CASSLGRQGTEAFF.

For this clone: At one end the junction does not follow the germline gene, possibly because of a read error. The chain links TRBV28 to TRBJ2-1; 9 bases are a match to TRBD2. The CDR3 has 14 amino acids. Germline CDR1 is MDHEN and CDR2 is SYDVKM. The CDR3 sequence: CASSRIAGANERFF. The CDR3 coding sequence is TGTGCCAGCAGTCGAATAGCGGGAGCGAATGAGCGGTTCTTC.

The chain is built from TRBV18 and TRBJ2-7; a possible D gene is TRBD1 (5 bases). This CDR3 spans 19 amino acids. Trimming took 2 bases from V and 2 from J, leaving 25 bases between them. Germline loops: CDR1 KGHSH, CDR2 LQKENI. CDR3 nucleotide sequence: TGTGCCAGCTCACCATCCTTAGAGCTGCCTGGTCCAGGGCCCTACGAGCAGTACTTC. Translation gives CASSPSLELPGPGPYEQYF.

This clone was detected once. The gene calls are TRBV5-4 and TRBJ1-1, with D hard to call. The CDR3 totals 14 residues. From germline, CDR1 is SGHNT and CDR2 YYREEE (reference sequence). The V end lost 3 bases, the J end lost 1 base, and 10 bases lay between the germline ends. For the CDR3, the DNA is TGTGCCAGCAGCTGGGCGACGGCGAACACTGAAGCTTTCTTT. It translates to CASSWATANTEAFF. Drawing the rest from reference TRBV5-4 and TRBJ1-1, the complete variable domain is ETGVTQSPTHLIKTRGQQVTLRCSSQSGHNTVSWYQQALGQGPQFIFQYYREEENGRGNFPPRFSGLQFPNYSSELNVNALELDDSALYLCASSWATANTEAFFGQGTRLTVV.

In the case of this clone: This may be a read error, as it is one base from a much larger clone. This same CDR3 is encoded by further DNA sequences in the sample. The chain carries TRBV5-4 and TRBJ1-1; the D gene is possibly TRBD1 (5 bases). Germline V gene lookup returns CDR1 SGHNT and CDR2 YYREEE (reference sequence). The CDR3 is made up of 12 amino acids. The V gene lost 2 bases and the J gene lost 4 bases, with 6 bases spanning the gap. CDR3 in amino acids: CASSFGGTEAFF. The CDR3 bases are TGTGCCAGCAGCTTCGGGGGCACTGAAGCTTTCTTT.

The rearrangement joins TRBV27 to TRBJ1-1; D is undetermined. This CDR3 contains 13 residues. V was pared by 6 bases and J by 1 base, with 9 bases between. Germline values: CDR1 MNHEY, CDR2 SMNVEV (reference sequence). CDR3 nucleotides: TGTGCCAGCAGCCCCAGCCAGAACACTGAAGCTTTCTTT. Translation gives CASSPSQNTEAFF.

The rearrangement links TRBV2 to TRBJ2-2; 7 nucleotides line up with TRBD2. Germline CDR1 and CDR2: SNHLY and FYNNEI. There are 13 residues in the CDR3. V was pared by 8 bases and J by 7 bases, with 7 bases of the junction left unmatched. The CDR3 sequence: CASGTSDDGELFF. The CDR3 DNA follows: TGTGCCAGCGGTACTAGCGATGACGGGGAGCTGTTTTTT.

The chain employs TRBV9 and TRBJ1-3; the D gene is possibly TRBD1 (6 bases). Germline loops: CDR1 SGDLS, CDR2 YYNGEE. Trimming removed 6 bases from V and 2 bases from J, with 15 bases in between. The CDR3 length is 15 residues. The CDR3 is CASTPGAGPGNTIYF. The CDR3 DNA follows: TGTGCCAGCACTCCAGGGGCAGGGCCTGGAAACACCATATATTTT.

V usage is TRBV5-6 and J usage is TRBJ1-2, with D tentatively TRBD1 (6 bases). The CDR3 has 15 amino acids. The germline CDR1 and CDR2 sequences are SGHDT and YYEEEE. Trimming removed 0 bases at V and 4 bases at J, with 13 bases between. The CDR3 is CASSLAKGGLYGYTF. CDR3 nucleotides: TGTGCCAGCAGCTTGGCGAAGGGGGGGCTCTATGGCTACACCTTC.

The CDR3 DNA is TGTGCCATCAGTTCGACAGGGAAGTCTACCTCTGGGGCCAACGTCCTGACTTTC. Encoded protein: CAISSTGKSTSGANVLTF. The J gene is TRBJ2-6, the V gene TRBV10-3; TRBD1 matches 7 bases. Germline V gene sequence: CDR1 ENHRY, CDR2 SYGVKD. The CDR3 loop spans 18 amino acids. Losses at the gene ends were 5 bases for V and 0 bases for J; bases not matched to a gene: 10.

The chain is built from TRBV29-1 and TRBJ2-1; 12 nucleotides match TRBD1. This CDR3 has 16 amino acids. Germline assignment: CDR1 SQVTM and CDR2 ANQGSEA. The V segment lost 3 bases and the J segment 5 bases; nucleotides outside the gene matches: 8. The CDR3 DNA reads TGCAGCGTTGACGGGAGGGACAGGGGGCACGACAATGAGCAGTTCTTC. Translated, it gives CSVDGRDRGHDNEQFF.

This clone has a single count. This chain links TRBV6-5 with TRBJ1-2; the D is unclear. Germline CDR1 MNHEY, CDR2 SVGAGI. The CDR3 covers 14 residues. Trimming removed 7 bases at V and 7 bases at J, with 19 bases between. The CDR3 DNA reads TGTGCCAGCAACCCGAGAGGGAAGAAGGGTGGCTACACCTTC. It codes for CASNPRGKKGGYTF.

This clone was counted once. V gene TRBV4-1 combines with J gene TRBJ1-1, with 10 bases aligning to TRBD1. With 1 base clipped from V and 4 bases from J, the junction kept 12 bases outside the gene matches. The CDR3 sequence is 18 residues long. Per germline, CDR1 MGHRA and CDR2 YSYEKL. The CDR3 spells CASSQVLVTGGAGTEAFF. CDR3 sequence (DNA): TGCGCCAGCAGCCAAGTCCTCGTGACAGGGGGCGCGGGCACTGAAGCTTTCTTT.

This clone has a single count. This chain links TRBV6-2 or TRBV6-3 with TRBJ2-7, with 14 bases identical to TRBD2. The ends lost 6 bases at V and 2 bases at J; junction bases unmatched: 12. This CDR3 has 18 residues. Germline assignment: CDR1 MNHEY and CDR2 SVGEGT. This CDR3 is CASSSGLAGGTFTYEQYF. The CDR3 DNA follows: TGTGCCAGCAGCTCCGGACTAGCGGGAGGTACCTTTACCTACGAGCAGTACTTC.